This TCR beta chain was identified in a study of tumor and adjacent non-tumor tissue in lung cancer. Study context: Histology: about a dozen adenocarcinoma, a couple of squamous cell carcinoma, 1 small cell lung cancer. General observations from the study: Tumor repertoires had a smaller top 100 clone share than normal lung.

RNA was extracted from bulk tissue without any cell sorting. This non-tumor lung sample came from over 3 cm beyond the tumor edge. The library came from three nested PCR rounds adapted from ARM-PCR protocols. Using its own MiXCR run on the multiplex PCR reads, TCRdb lists one record per CDR3 protein. Seen here are approximately 62,000 distinct CDR3 sequences, over 60% observed once, and the top ten hold around a third. With respect to this clonotype: Antigen specificity is unknown.

Germline V CDR1 and CDR2: DFQATT, SNEGSKA (reference sequence). This CDR3 has 15 residues. Trimming pared 5 bases from V and 2 bases from J, leaving 17 bases between. The sequenced sample consisted of distant non-tumor lung tissue. The sequence came from a man aged 70-80 years with non-small cell lung cancer. The gene calls are TRBV20-1 and TRBJ2-3; a weak D match, TRBD1 (5 bases). The chain's CDR3 is CSARGLDTSTDTQYF. The CDR3 DNA reads TGCAGTGCTCGTGGGCTGGACACCTCCACAGATACGCAGTATTTT.